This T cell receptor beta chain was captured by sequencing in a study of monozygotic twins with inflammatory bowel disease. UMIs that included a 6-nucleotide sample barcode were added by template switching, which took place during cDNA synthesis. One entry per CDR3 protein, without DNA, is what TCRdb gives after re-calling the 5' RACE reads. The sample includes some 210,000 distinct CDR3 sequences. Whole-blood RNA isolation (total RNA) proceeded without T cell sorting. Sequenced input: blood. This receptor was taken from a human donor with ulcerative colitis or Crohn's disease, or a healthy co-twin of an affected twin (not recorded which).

CDR3 sequence reads: CASSSRQGRALYTF. The chain carries TRBV7-9 and TRBJ1-2; TCRdb's assignment of TRBD1 cannot be checked, as there is no DNA. CDR1 is SEHNR and CDR2 is FQNEAQ in the germline V gene (reference sequence). This CDR3 is built from 14 residues. Drawing the rest from reference TRBV7-9 and TRBJ1-2, the complete variable domain is DTGVSQNPRHKITKRGQNVTFRCDPISEHNRLYWYRQTLGQGPEFLTYFQNEAQLEKSRLLSDRFSAERPKGSFSTLEIQRTEQGDSAMYLCASSSRQGRALYTFGSGTRLTVV.